The rows below give T cell receptor beta chains drawn from one sample of a study of T cells after yellow fever vaccination. One entry per CDR3 protein, called by TCRdb with MiXCR from the 5' RACE reads. Of 50,000 to 65,000 distinct CDR3 sequences listed, about 6.3% were seen once; the top ten hold 20% to 30%. Specimen: CD8+ T cells not binding an NS4B(214-222) dextramer, sorted from PBMCs, collected roughly seven weeks after the first yellow fever vaccination. The source of these receptors is a man aged 18 to 30 who received the YFV17D yellow fever vaccine. Each CDR3 is given with its conserved first and last residue. A D gene is named only where the DNA matches it firmly. Rows may omit the clone size; those that give it use once, few, many or a size class.

v_call	d_call	clone_size	j_call	cdr3_aa	cdr3_nt
TRBV29-1	.	.	TRBJ2-6	CSVGGEAGANVLTF	TGCAGCGTTGGGGGGGAAGCTGGGGCCAACGTCCTGACTTTC
TRBV7-9	.	few	TRBJ2-7	CASSLAGQSYEQYF	TGTGCCAGCAGCTTAGCGGGGCAGTCCTACGAGCAGTACTTC
TRBV4-3	.	.	TRBJ1-1	CASSQDSTSGRAFF	TGCGCCAGCAGCCAAGATTCGACCTCCGGTCGGGCTTTCTTT
TRBV6-5	.	few	TRBJ1-2	CASSYSIQRYGYTF	TGTGCCAGCAGTTACTCGATACAGCGGTATGGCTACACCTTC
TRBV7-2	TRBD1	.	TRBJ1-4	CASSLDPGGREKLFF	TGTGCCAGCAGCTTAGATCCAGGGGGGAGGGAAAAACTGTTTTTT
TRBV3-1	TRBD2	many	TRBJ2-3	CASSQEVGLAGGFSTDTQYF	TGTGCCAGCAGCCAAGAGGTGGGGCTAGCGGGGGGCTTTTCCACAGATACGCAGTATTTT
TRBV12-3/TRBV12-4	TRBD1	few	TRBJ1-5	CASSSDRAQPQHF	TGTGCCAGCAGCTCCGACAGGGCCCAGCCCCAGCATTTT
TRBV6-5	TRBD1	many	TRBJ2-3	CASNFGTESYYSTDTQYF	TGTGCCAGCAATTTTGGGACAGAATCTTATTATAGCACAGATACGCAGTATTTT
TRBV4-2	.	.	TRBJ2-3	CASSLATRTDTQYF	TGTGCCAGCAGCCTCGCGACTCGCACAGATACGCAGTATTTT
TRBV5-1	.	.	TRBJ2-6	CASSQPRVSGANVLTF	TGCGCCAGCAGCCAACCCAGGGTTAGTGGGGCCAACGTCCTGACTTTC
TRBV20-1	.	.	TRBJ2-2	CSARNPNTGELFF	TGCAGTGCTAGAAATCCGAACACCGGGGAGCTGTTTTTT
TRBV12-3/TRBV12-4	.	.	TRBJ2-5	CASSLENVGARSLQETQYF	TGTGCCAGCAGTTTGGAGAATGTTGGCGCTAGGTCCCTCCAAGAGACCCAGTACTTC
TRBV7-9	.	few	TRBJ2-2	CASSLAQGVTGELFF	TGTGCCAGCAGCTTGGCGCAGGGAGTCACCGGGGAGCTGTTTTTT
TRBV20-1	TRBD1	many	TRBJ1-1	CSARKQGRTEAFF	TGCAGTGCTAGGAAACAGGGGCGGACTGAAGCTTTCTTT
TRBV4-1	.	few	TRBJ2-3	CASSQVGAGESGDTQYF	TGCGCCAGCAGCCAAGTGGGGGCCGGGGAGAGCGGAGATACGCAGTATTTT
TRBV4-1	.	many	TRBJ1-1	CASSQDRLGGANEAFF	TGCGCCAGCAGCCAAGATAGGTTGGGGGGCGCAAATGAAGCTTTCTTT
TRBV6-5	TRBD2	.	TRBJ2-5	CASSYFRRGEETQYF	TGTGCCAGCAGTTATTTTCGACGGGGGGAAGAGACCCAGTACTTC
TRBV29-1	TRBD2	many	TRBJ2-1	CSVGGVTSGSYNEQFF	TGCAGCGTTGGGGGGGTGACTAGCGGCTCCTACAATGAGCAGTTCTTC
TRBV7-9	.	few	TRBJ1-4	CASSLARVATNEKLFF	TGTGCCAGCAGCTTAGCGCGGGTCGCAACTAATGAAAAACTGTTTTTT
TRBV27	.	few	TRBJ1-1	CASSLGRATEAFF	TGTGCCAGCAGTTTAGGCCGGGCGACTGAAGCTTTCTTT
TRBV3-1	.	.	TRBJ1-3	CASSRRPQVGNTIYF	TGTGCCAGCAGCCGACGCCCACAGGTTGGAAACACCATATATTTT
TRBV6-2/TRBV6-3	.	.	TRBJ1-2	CASSPTTNRIPNYGYTF	TGTGCCAGCAGTCCAACAACCAACAGGATTCCTAACTATGGCTACACCTTC
TRBV4-1	.	few	TRBJ2-7	CASSQTGTLTYEQYF	TGCGCCAGCAGCCAAACCGGGACACTCACCTACGAGCAGTACTTC
TRBV4-1	TRBD2	.	TRBJ2-1	CASSFAPPTSGGHNEQFF	TGCGCCAGCAGCTTCGCGCCCCCAACTAGCGGGGGGCACAATGAGCAGTTCTTC
TRBV30	TRBD1	few	TRBJ1-5	CAWEAGQGTQPQHF	TGTGCCTGGGAAGCAGGACAGGGAACTCAGCCCCAGCATTTT
TRBV11-2	TRBD1	few	TRBJ1-5	CASSGGQDNSQPQHF	TGTGCCAGCAGCGGGGGACAGGATAATAGCCAGCCCCAGCATTTT
TRBV6-2/TRBV6-3	.	many	TRBJ1-1	CASSYSAGLFAEAFF	TGTGCCAGCAGTTACTCGGCAGGTTTGTTCGCTGAAGCTTTCTTT
TRBV5-8	TRBD1	.	TRBJ2-3	CASGLTGAAPDTQYF	TGTGCCAGCGGCCTTACAGGGGCAGCACCAGATACGCAGTATTTT
TRBV19	.	.	TRBJ1-5	CASNEGLQPQHF	TGTGCCAGTAACGAGGGATTGCAGCCCCAGCATTTT
TRBV5-1	TRBD2	few	TRBJ2-7	CASSSGLAGPPIGEQYF	TGCGCCAGCAGCTCCGGACTAGCGGGGCCTCCGATCGGCGAGCAGTACTTC
TRBV9	.	many	TRBJ2-2	CASNMGLPGELFF	TGTGCCAGCAATATGGGACTTCCCGGGGAGCTGTTTTTT
TRBV6-1	.	few	TRBJ1-4	CASSGALTTNEKLFF	TGTGCCAGCAGTGGAGCACTCACAACTAATGAAAAACTGTTTTTT
TRBV6-2/TRBV6-3	TRBD1	many	TRBJ1-2	CASSPDRGQVYGYTF	TGTGCCAGCAGTCCGGACAGGGGGCAGGTCTATGGCTACACCTTC
TRBV7-7	.	many	TRBJ2-1	CASSVSGDGSYNEQFF	TGTGCTAGCAGCGTATCAGGGGACGGCTCCTACAATGAGCAGTTCTTC
TRBV10-3	TRBD2	many	TRBJ2-5	CATLGAAGGQETQYF	TGTGCCACCCTAGGGGCAGCGGGGGGCCAAGAGACCCAGTACTTC
TRBV20-1	TRBD2	.	TRBJ2-5	CSAPRRGTSVQETQYF	TGCAGTGCCCCCCGGCGCGGGACTAGCGTACAAGAGACCCAGTACTTC
TRBV7-9	TRBD1	.	TRBJ1-2	CASSSTTYRGKYGYTF	TGTGCCAGCAGCTCGACTACCTACAGGGGAAAATATGGCTACACCTTC
TRBV3-1	.	many	TRBJ2-7	CASSQTYYEQYF	TGTGCCAGCAGCCAGACTTACTACGAGCAGTACTTC
TRBV7-2	.	many	TRBJ2-1	CASSPVEVGDNEQFF	TGTGCCAGCAGCCCAGTCGAGGTAGGGGACAATGAGCAGTTCTTC
TRBV18	.	many	TRBJ2-3	CASSPPTGGDWDTQYF	TGTGCCAGCTCACCACCAACCGGGGGTGATTGGGATACGCAGTATTTT
TRBV24-1	TRBD2	few	TRBJ2-1	CATKRGEWNEQFF	TGTGCCACCAAGCGGGGGGAGTGGAATGAGCAGTTCTTC
TRBV12-3/TRBV12-4	.	.	TRBJ2-5	CASTQTKLEETQYF	TGTGCCAGCACCCAGACTAAGCTGGAGGAGACCCAGTACTTC
TRBV21-1	.	many	TRBJ2-4	CASTESLNIQYF	TGTGCCAGCACCGAAAGCCTAAACATTCAGTACTTC
TRBV27	.	many	TRBJ2-7	CASSLSIGYEQYF	TGTGCCAGCAGTTTATCGATCGGGTACGAGCAGTACTTC
TRBV9	.	.	TRBJ1-1	CASSVVGGSGTEAFF	TGTGCCAGCAGCGTAGTAGGGGGATCAGGCACTGAAGCTTTCTTT
TRBV7-6	.	.	TRBJ2-1	CASSRTGVLNEQFF	TGTGCCAGCAGCCGTACAGGAGTCCTCAATGAGCAGTTCTTC
TRBV12-3/TRBV12-4	.	many	TRBJ2-7	CASSPGSGSYEQYF	TGTGCCAGCAGTCCCGGGTCGGGGAGCTACGAGCAGTACTTC
TRBV9	TRBD2	many	TRBJ2-1	CASSPSSGRYNEQFF	TGTGCCAGCAGCCCCTCTAGCGGGCGATACAATGAGCAGTTCTTC
TRBV20-1	.	few	TRBJ2-7	CSAIPRGQLYEQYF	TGCAGTGCTATACCCCGGGGGCAACTCTACGAGCAGTACTTC
TRBV20-1	.	.	TRBJ2-3	CSADRSSTDTQYF	TGCAGTGCCGACAGAAGTAGCACAGATACGCAGTATTTT
TRBV28	.	.	TRBJ1-1	CASSRQPYTEAFF	TGTGCCAGCAGTAGACAGCCATACACTGAAGCTTTCTTT
TRBV25-1	TRBD1	many	TRBJ2-3	CASSDRGTDTQYF	TGTGCCAGCAGCGACAGGGGCACAGATACGCAGTATTTT
TRBV29-1	.	many	TRBJ2-7	CSVELGVEQYF	TGCAGCGTTGAACTAGGCGTCGAGCAGTACTTC
TRBV12-3/TRBV12-4	TRBD1	many	TRBJ2-6	CASSSTGKGANVLTF	TGTGCCAGCAGCTCGACAGGGAAGGGGGCCAACGTCCTGACTTTC
TRBV19	TRBD1	many	TRBJ2-4	CASSGTGRMENIQYF	TGTGCCAGTAGTGGGACAGGGAGGATGGAAAACATTCAGTACTTC